The 29 T cell receptor beta chains in this list originate from one sample, sequenced in a study of shared clonotypes between healthy human individuals. In the naive CD8 group, cells lacked CD45RO and were positively selected for CCR7, so terminally differentiated effector memory CD45RA+ cells were left out. TCRdb's copy holds only in-frame clones and misses some; the assay was immunoSEQ multiplex PCR. The repertoire holds 550,000 to 750,000 clones, with under 95% as singletons. The sequenced sample consisted of naive CD8+ T cells sorted from blood. Receptors were obtained from a man aged 25-40 years in good health.

This clone was seen just once. V and J are TRBV2 and TRBJ2-3, with TRBD2 matching 8 bases. The germline V gene has CDR1 SNHLY and CDR2 FYNNEI. Losses at the gene ends were 7 bases for V and 0 bases for J; bases not matched to a gene: 9. The CDR3 covers 16 residues. DNA of the CDR3: TGTGCCAGCAAGAGTACTAGCGGAGCTAGCACAGATACGCAGTATTTT. This codes for CASKSTSGASTDTQYF. Using reference TRBV2 and TRBJ2-3 for the parts outside the CDR3, the full variable domain is EPEVTQTPSHQVTQMGQEVILRCVPISNHLYFYWYRQILGQKVEFLVSFYNNEISEKSEIFDDQFSVERPDGSNFTLKIRSTKLEDSAMYFCASKSTSGASTDTQYFGPGTRLTVL.

The chain has TRBV23-1 and TRBJ2-7, with 9 nucleotides matching TRBD1. TRBV23-1 is identified as an open reading frame with a role that is uncertain. J lost 2 bases, V lost 10 bases, and 12 bases had no gene match. CDR3 length: 15 residues. CDR3 nucleotides: TGCGCCATCGGGACAGGGTGGTTAAGTGCCTACGAGCAGTACTTC. This sequence encodes CAIGTGWLSAYEQYF.

This chain connects TRBV28 to TRBJ1-5; D unresolved. Per germline, CDR1 MDHEN and CDR2 SYDVKM. The V and J ends lost 4 bases and 5 bases respectively, with 15 bases between them. The CDR3 contains 15 residues. CDR3 sequence: CASSSRSNSYQPQHF. The CDR3 nucleotides are TGTGCCAGCAGTTCCCGATCGAACTCTTATCAGCCCCAGCATTTT.

V gene TRBV4-2 combines with J gene TRBJ2-3; D is perhaps TRBD2 (6 bases). This CDR3 is 17 amino acids long. Per germline, CDR1 LGHNA and CDR2 YNFKEQ. V was shortened by 0 bases and J by 2 bases, with 15 bases between the two germline ends. The CDR3: CASSQDFPGELTDTQYF. DNA of the CDR3: TGTGCCAGCAGCCAAGACTTCCCGGGAGAGCTCACAGATACGCAGTATTTT.

This chain uses TRBV7-6 with TRBJ1-1; D unclear. Germline values: CDR1 SGHVS, CDR2 FNYEAQ. CDR3 length equals 12 residues. Deletions cut 5 bases from V and 6 bases from J, with 10 bases between. This chain's CDR3 is CASSRLRPEAFF. CDR3 coding DNA: TGTGCCAGCAGCCGCCTCCGACCTGAAGCTTTCTTT.

The gene calls are TRBV10-2 and TRBJ1-5, with D unclear. The V end was cut by 4 bases, the J end by 7 bases, with 11 bases between. Germline V gene sequence: CDR1 WSHSY, CDR2 SAAADI. CDR3 length equals 13 residues. The DNA of the CDR3 is TGCGCCAGCAGTGTGAGGGCGCACCAGCCCCAGCATTTT. It translates to CASSVRAHQPQHF.

CDR3 residues: CASSLRGNYYNEQFF. The CDR3 DNA sequence: TGTGCCAGCAGCTTACGCGGGAACTATTACAATGAGCAGTTCTTC. The genes are TRBV5-5 and TRBJ2-1; tentatively, D is TRBD2 (6 bases). Germline CDR1 and CDR2: SGHKS and YYEKEE (reference sequence). This CDR3 comprises 15 residues. The V and J ends lost 2 bases and 4 bases respectively, with 13 bases between them.

This clone was picked up one time. This CDR3 is CASSLGSGQGYF. CDR3 sequence (DNA): TGTGCCAGCAGCTTAGGCTCGGGACAGGGGTACTTC. The chain links TRBV7-9 to TRBJ2-5; TRBD1 matches at 9 bases. The germline gives CDR1 SEHNR, CDR2 FQNEAQ (reference sequence). CDR3 length: 12 residues. Germline trimming cut 1 base from V and 13 bases from J; bases unmatched to any gene: 4.

The chain links TRBV4-3 to TRBJ1-1, with D perhaps TRBD1 (6 bases). With 4 bases removed from V and 3 bases from J, the gap between germline ends came to 15 bases. Germline V CDR1 and CDR2: LGHNA, YSLEER. The CDR3 consists of 15 residues. This CDR3 is CASSPEGGRYTEAFF. The CDR3 nucleotides are TGCGCCAGCAGCCCGGAGGGGGGGCGATACACTGAAGCTTTCTTT.

This rearrangement joins TRBV7-8 to TRBJ2-2; no reliable D call. Germline CDR1 is SGHVS and CDR2 is FQNEAQ. This CDR3 has 15 amino acids. Trimming left V 5 bases short and J 0 bases short, with 10 bases between. The CDR3 loop is CASSPWGSNTGELFF. CDR3 nucleotide sequence: TGTGCCAGCAGCCCTTGGGGATCGAACACCGGGGAGCTGTTTTTT.

The rearrangement uses TRBV6-5 and TRBJ2-2; D is unclear. Germline CDR1 reads MNHEY; CDR2 reads SVGAGI. The CDR3 has 12 residues. V shed 5 bases and J shed 2 bases, with 3 bases lying between them. CDR3 amino acids: CASSPNTGELFF. The CDR3 nucleotides read TGTGCCAGCAGTCCCAACACCGGGGAGCTGTTTTTT.

CDR3 in amino acids: CASSGWGGDTEAFF. The CDR3 DNA sequence: TGTGCCAGCAGCGGATGGGGGGGCGACACTGAAGCTTTCTTT. V and J are TRBV7-9 and TRBJ1-1, with D possibly being TRBD1 (6 bases). The CDR3 is 14 amino acids. Between the trimmed V and J ends, which lost 5 bases and 3 bases, there was a span of 13 bases. Germline V gives CDR1 SEHNR, CDR2 FQNEAQ (reference sequence). The variable domain in full, with the rest retrieved from reference TRBV7-9 and TRBJ1-1, is DTGVSQNPRHKITKRGQNVTFRCDPISEHNRLYWYRQTLGQGPEFLTYFQNEAQLEKSRLLSDRFSAERPKGSFSTLEIQRTEQGDSAMYLCASSGWGGDTEAFFGQGTRLTVV.

This chain links TRBV30 with TRBJ2-5; the D gene is possibly TRBD1 (6 bases). Germline V CDR1 and CDR2: GTSNPN, SVGIG (reference sequence). There are 13 residues in the CDR3. V was trimmed by 5 bases and J by 1 base, leaving 11 bases between them. This CDR3 reads CAWALDSQETQYF. In DNA, the CDR3 is TGTGCCTGGGCTTTGGACAGCCAAGAGACCCAGTACTTC.

As for this clone: This sample includes further DNA sequences coding for the same CDR3. The chain recombines TRBV30 with TRBJ2-3; D is unclear. This CDR3 is built from 12 residues. V gave up 0 bases and J gave up 6 bases, with 7 bases separating them. The germline CDR1 and CDR2 sequences are GTSNPN and SVGIG (reference sequence). The CDR3 nucleotides read TGTGCCTGGAGTGTACTGGCGGATACGCAGTATTTT. Translated, it gives CAWSVLADTQYF.

The J gene is TRBJ2-1, the V gene TRBV5-1; D remains unclear. Germline CDR1 SGHRS, CDR2 YFSETQ. V lost 3 bases to trimming and J lost 8 bases, with 18 bases between them. The CDR3 is 15 residues long. This chain's CDR3 is CASSYGLAGSDEQFF. DNA for the CDR3: TGCGCCAGCAGCTATGGGTTAGCCGGGTCCGATGAGCAGTTCTTC.

V gene TRBV14 combines with J gene TRBJ2-1; D might be TRBD2 (5 bases). The CDR3 has 15 residues. V gave up 4 bases and J gave up 2 bases, with 12 bases separating them. Per germline, CDR1 SGHDN and CDR2 FVKESK. The CDR3 nucleotides read TGTGCCAGCAGCCCTATAGGAGGAGCCTACAATGAGCAGTTCTTC. Encoded protein: CASSPIGGAYNEQFF.

V gene TRBV12-5 combines with J gene TRBJ2-3, with TRBD1 identical over 12 bases. Germline trimming cut 6 bases from V and 5 bases from J; bases unmatched to any gene: 6. The CDR3 is made up of 15 amino acids. Germline CDR1 is LGHNT and CDR2 is FRNRAP. The CDR3 here is CASGTGTGGVDTQYF. Written as DNA, the CDR3 is TGTGCTAGTGGCACGGGGACAGGGGGCGTAGATACGCAGTATTTT. The full variable domain, its missing parts supplied by reference TRBV12-5 and TRBJ2-3, is DARVTQTPRHKVTEMGQEVTMRCQPILGHNTVFWYRQTMMQGLELLAYFRNRAPLDDSGMPKDRFSAEMPDATLATLKIQPSEPRDSAVYFCASGTGTGGVDTQYFGPGTRLTVL.

The chain recombines TRBV7-9 with TRBJ1-2; 7 nucleotides line up with TRBD1. The CDR3 loop spans 14 amino acids. J was trimmed by 0 bases and V by 5 bases; bases with no gene match: 3. Germline assignment: CDR1 SEHNR and CDR2 FQNEAQ (reference sequence). CDR3 coding DNA: TGTGCCAGCAGCGTGGGACAGACTAACTATGGCTACACCTTC. Amino acid sequence: CASSVGQTNYGYTF. The full variable domain, completed using reference TRBV7-9 and TRBJ1-2, is DTGVSQNPRHKITKRGQNVTFRCDPISEHNRLYWYRQTLGQGPEFLTYFQNEAQLEKSRLLSDRFSAERPKGSFSTLEIQRTEQGDSAMYLCASSVGQTNYGYTFGSGTRLTVV.

DNA of the CDR3: TGTGCCAGCAGTTTTAACCCAGCGGGAGGCCGCACAGATACGCAGTATTTT. Translated, it gives CASSFNPAGGRTDTQYF. The chain has TRBV28 and TRBJ2-3; 9 bases line up with TRBD2. From germline, CDR1 is MDHEN and CDR2 SYDVKM. J was trimmed by 1 base and V by 3 bases; bases with no gene match: 8. CDR3 size: 17 residues.

This chain uses TRBV27 with TRBJ2-4; no definite D call. Germline V CDR1 and CDR2: MNHEY, SMNVEV (reference sequence). V was trimmed by 0 bases and J by 0 bases, leaving 3 bases between them. The CDR3 runs 14 residues. The CDR3, as DNA: TGTGCCAGCAGTTTATCGATAGCCAAAAACATTCAGTACTTC. Amino acid sequence: CASSLSIAKNIQYF.

This clone was recorded only once. The CDR3 DNA sequence: TGTGCCAGCAGTTTGACTAGCGGGAGGTTACATGAGCAGTTCTTC. Amino acid sequence: CASSLTSGRLHEQFF. This rearrangement joins TRBV28 to TRBJ2-1; 13 bases match TRBD2. Trimming at V came to 3 bases and at J to 8 bases, leaving 4 bases not matched to a gene. Germline assignment: CDR1 MDHEN and CDR2 SYDVKM. This CDR3 is 15 amino acids long.

V gene TRBV19 combines with J gene TRBJ1-2; 8 bases align to TRBD1. The CDR3 consists of 14 residues. CDR1 is LNHDA, CDR2 SQIVND, per germline (reference sequence). V gave up 3 bases and J gave up 8 bases; unmatched junction bases: 8. CDR3 sequence (DNA): TGTGCCAGTAGTATTGAAAGACAGGGGACAGGCTACACCTTC. This codes for CASSIERQGTGYTF.

Only one count was recorded for this clone. The chain recombines TRBV4-2 with TRBJ2-1; D is uncertain. The ends were cut back, 3 bases at V and 0 bases at J, with 12 bases in the middle. CDR3 length: 16 amino acids. CDR1 and CDR2 from the germline V gene are LGHNA and YNFKEQ. This CDR3 is CASSQEEAVSYNEQFF. In DNA, the CDR3 is TGTGCCAGCAGCCAGGAAGAGGCGGTCTCCTACAATGAGCAGTTCTTC.

The chain uses TRBV28 and TRBJ2-1, with D maybe TRBD2 (6 bases). The CDR3 runs 15 residues. Trimming pared 8 bases from V and 4 bases from J, leaving 18 bases between. CDR1 MDHEN and CDR2 SYDVKM come from the germline V gene. This chain's CDR3 is CASSLLGGGYNEQFF. Here the CDR3 DNA reads TGTGCCAGCTCCCTCTTGGGGGGAGGTTACAATGAGCAGTTCTTC.

The chain employs TRBV11-2 and TRBJ1-1; D gene unclear. CDR1 and CDR2 from the germline V gene are SGHAT and FQNNGV. This CDR3 is built from 15 residues. Deletions cut 0 bases from V and 1 base from J, with 9 bases between. CDR3 sequence (DNA): TGTGCCAGCAGCTTAGAGACTCCTTGGAACACTGAAGCTTTCTTT. Protein product: CASSLETPWNTEAFF.

The chain has TRBV5-4 and TRBJ2-1, with 8 bases that match TRBD2. V dropped 1 base and J dropped 7; count of bases not matched to a gene: 1. This CDR3 is 13 amino acids long. Looked up from germline, CDR1 is SGHNT and CDR2 is YYREEE (reference sequence). The CDR3 region has the DNA TGTGCCAGCAGCTTGACTAGCGGAAATGAGCAGTTCTTC. As protein: CASSLTSGNEQFF.

This clone was seen only once. The chain recombines TRBV7-9 with TRBJ1-4; D is possibly TRBD1 (6 bases). Trimming left V 8 bases short and J 5 bases short, with 18 bases between. The germline CDR1 and CDR2 sequences are SEHNR and FQNEAQ (reference sequence). The CDR3 has 15 amino acids. The CDR3: CASPRGNSLNEKLFF. The CDR3 DNA reads TGTGCCAGCCCGAGGGGGAACAGCTTGAATGAAAAACTGTTTTTT.

In regard to this clone: A read error may account for a junction end that differs from germline. The chain combines TRBV5-6 with TRBJ1-1; 7 nucleotides match TRBD1. CDR1 SGHDT and CDR2 YYEEEE come from the germline V gene. The CDR3 is 12 residues long. The CDR3 region is CANSFTGAEAFF. For the CDR3, the DNA is TGTGCCAACAGCTTCACAGGGGCAGAAGCTTTCTTT.

This clone has only one observation. The J gene is TRBJ2-3, the V gene TRBV10-1; D is possibly TRBD1 (5 bases). The CDR3 sequence is 13 residues long. The germline CDR1 and CDR2 sequences are WNHNN and SYGVQD (reference sequence). Between the trimmed V and J ends, which lost 2 bases and 4 bases, there was a span of 7 bases. The DNA for the CDR3 is TGCGCCAGCAGTGAGATAGGGGCAGATACGCAGTATTTT. It yields the protein CASSEIGADTQYF.